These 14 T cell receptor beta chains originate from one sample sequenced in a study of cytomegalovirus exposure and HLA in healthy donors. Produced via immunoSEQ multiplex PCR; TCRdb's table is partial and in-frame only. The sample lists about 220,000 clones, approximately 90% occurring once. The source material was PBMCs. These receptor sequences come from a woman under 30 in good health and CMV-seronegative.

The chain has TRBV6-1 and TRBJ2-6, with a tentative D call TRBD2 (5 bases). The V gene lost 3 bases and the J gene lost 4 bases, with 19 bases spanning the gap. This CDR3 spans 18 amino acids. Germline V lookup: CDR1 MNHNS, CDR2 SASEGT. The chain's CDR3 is CASSDGVRLQRGANVLTF. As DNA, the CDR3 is TGTGCCAGCAGTGACGGGGTCAGACTCCAGAGGGGGGCCAACGTCCTGACTTTC.

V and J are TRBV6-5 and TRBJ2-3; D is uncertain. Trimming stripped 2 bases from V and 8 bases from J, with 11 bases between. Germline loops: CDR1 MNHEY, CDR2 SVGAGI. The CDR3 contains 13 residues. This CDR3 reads CASSYPNLATQYF. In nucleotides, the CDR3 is TGTGCCAGCAGTTACCCCAATTTGGCTACGCAGTATTTT.

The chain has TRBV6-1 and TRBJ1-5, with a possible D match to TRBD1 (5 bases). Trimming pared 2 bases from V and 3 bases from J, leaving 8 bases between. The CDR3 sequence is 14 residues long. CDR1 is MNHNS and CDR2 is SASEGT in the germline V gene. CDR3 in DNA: TGTGCCAGCAGTGAACGACAGTACAATCAGCCCCAGCATTTT. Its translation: CASSERQYNQPQHF.

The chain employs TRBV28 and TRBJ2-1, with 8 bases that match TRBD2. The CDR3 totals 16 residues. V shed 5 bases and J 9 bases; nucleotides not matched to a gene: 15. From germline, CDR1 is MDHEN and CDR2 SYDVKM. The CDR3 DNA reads TGTGCCAGCAGTCCGGAGGGTAGCGGGAAGGACGGTGAGCAGTTCTTC. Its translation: CASSPEGSGKDGEQFF.

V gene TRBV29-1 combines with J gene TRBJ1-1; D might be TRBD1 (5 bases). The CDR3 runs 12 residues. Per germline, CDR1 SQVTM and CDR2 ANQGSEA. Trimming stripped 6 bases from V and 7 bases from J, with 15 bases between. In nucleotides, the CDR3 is TGCAGCGTCTACCCAGGGAGGGGTGAAGCTTTCTTT. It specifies CSVYPGRGEAFF.

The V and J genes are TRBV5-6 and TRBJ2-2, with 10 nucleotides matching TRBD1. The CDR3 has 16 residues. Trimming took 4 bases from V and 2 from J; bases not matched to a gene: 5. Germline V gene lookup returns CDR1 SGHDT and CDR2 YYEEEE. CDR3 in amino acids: CASSGDRGTNTGELFF. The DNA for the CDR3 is TGTGCCAGCAGCGGGGACAGGGGAACCAACACCGGGGAGCTGTTTTTT.

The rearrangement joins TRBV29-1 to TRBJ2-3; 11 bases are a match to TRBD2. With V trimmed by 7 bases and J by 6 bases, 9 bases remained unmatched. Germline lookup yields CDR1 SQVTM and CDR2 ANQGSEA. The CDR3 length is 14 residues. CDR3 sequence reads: CSGGSGRVPDTQYF. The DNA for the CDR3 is TGCAGCGGGGGTAGCGGGAGGGTCCCCGATACGCAGTATTTT.

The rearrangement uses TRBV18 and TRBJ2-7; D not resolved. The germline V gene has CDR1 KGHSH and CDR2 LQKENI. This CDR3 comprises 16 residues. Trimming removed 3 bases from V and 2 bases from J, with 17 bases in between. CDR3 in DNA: TGTGCCAGCTCACCGTGGGCCCTCGGTCCCCCCTACGAGCAGTACTTC. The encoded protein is CASSPWALGPPYEQYF.

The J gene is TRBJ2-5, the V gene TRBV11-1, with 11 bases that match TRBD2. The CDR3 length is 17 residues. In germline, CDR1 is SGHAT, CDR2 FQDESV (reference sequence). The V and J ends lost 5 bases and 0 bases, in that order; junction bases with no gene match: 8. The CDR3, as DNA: TGTGCCAGCAGCCCCGGGACTAGCGGCCCCTACCAAGAGACCCAGTACTTC. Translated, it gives CASSPGTSGPYQETQYF.

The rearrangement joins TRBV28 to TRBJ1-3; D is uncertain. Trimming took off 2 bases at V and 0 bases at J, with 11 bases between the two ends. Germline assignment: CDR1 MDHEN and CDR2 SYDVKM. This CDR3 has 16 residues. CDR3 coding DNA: TGTGCCAGCAGTTTAGATGCAGAACCCTCTGGAAACACCATATATTTT. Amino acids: CASSLDAEPSGNTIYF.

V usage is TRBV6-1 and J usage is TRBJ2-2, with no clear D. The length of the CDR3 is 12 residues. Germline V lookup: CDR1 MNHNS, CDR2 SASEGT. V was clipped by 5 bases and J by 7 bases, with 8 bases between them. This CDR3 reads CASSRVVGELFF. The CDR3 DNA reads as TGTGCCAGCAGTCGGGTAGTCGGGGAGCTGTTTTTT.

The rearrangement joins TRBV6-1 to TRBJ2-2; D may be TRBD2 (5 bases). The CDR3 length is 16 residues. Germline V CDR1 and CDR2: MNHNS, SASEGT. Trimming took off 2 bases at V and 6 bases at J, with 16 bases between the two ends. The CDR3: CASSEPAGIPAGELFF. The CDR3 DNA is TGTGCCAGCAGTGAACCTGCCGGGATCCCCGCCGGGGAGCTGTTTTTT.

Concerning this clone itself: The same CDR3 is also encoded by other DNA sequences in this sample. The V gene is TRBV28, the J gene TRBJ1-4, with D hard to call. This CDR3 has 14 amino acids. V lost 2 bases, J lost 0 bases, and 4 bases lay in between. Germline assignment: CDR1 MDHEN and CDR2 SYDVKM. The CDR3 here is CASSLPATNEKLFF. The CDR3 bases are TGTGCCAGCAGTTTACCCGCAACTAATGAAAAACTGTTTTTT.

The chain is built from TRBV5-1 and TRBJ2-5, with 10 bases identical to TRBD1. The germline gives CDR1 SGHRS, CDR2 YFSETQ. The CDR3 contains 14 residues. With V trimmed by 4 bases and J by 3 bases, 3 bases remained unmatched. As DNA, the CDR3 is TGCGCCAGCAGCACGGGACAGGGGAAAGAGACCCAGTACTTC. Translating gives CASSTGQGKETQYF.